These T cell receptor beta chains were read from a single sample in a study of lymphopenia after photon versus proton radiotherapy. TCRdb's copy holds only in-frame clones and misses some; the assay was immunoSEQ multiplex PCR. This repertoire shows roughly 38,000 clones, 92% found once; its top ten account for roughly 15%. Sequencing was performed on peripheral blood, taken from a patient treated with photon-based radiotherapy. The receptors here all came from a man aged 60 to 69 with cholangiocarcinoma. CDR3s include the opening cysteine and the closing phenylalanine or tryptophan. A D gene is named only where the DNA matches it firmly. Only part of the rows carry a size: once, few, many, or a class if the clone is expanded.

TRBJ1-6 | TRBD1 | TRBV5-6 | NA | TGTGCCAGCAGCTTGGGACAGGGCAATTCACCCCTCCACTTT | CASSLGQGNSPLHF
TRBJ1-2 | NA | TRBV2 | NA | TGTGCCAGCGTTCGAGGCGGGGGCGATGGCTACACCTTC | CASVRGGGDGYTF
TRBJ2-7 | TRBD2 | TRBV29-1 | NA | TGCAGCGTTGAATCTAGCGGGAGTTGGATCGGGCAGTACTTC | CSVESSGSWIGQYF
TRBJ2-7 | TRBD1 | TRBV11-2 | NA | TGTGCCAGCAGCGACCGGGACAGGGGTAGATACGAGCAGTACTTC | CASSDRDRGRYEQYF
TRBJ1-4 | NA | TRBV19 | NA | TGTGCCAGTAGTATGAGCAGGACGGGTAATGAAAAACTGTTTTTT | CASSMSRTGNEKLFF
TRBJ2-5 | NA | TRBV7-7 | NA | TGTGCCAGCAGCCTCCTGGGGTTCCAAGAGACCCAGTACTTC | CASSLLGFQETQYF
TRBJ1-1 | NA | TRBV27 | NA | TGTGCCAGCAGTTATCGCCTGGGGGGGCGATCTGAAGCTTTCTTT | CASSYRLGGRSEAFF
TRBJ2-1 | NA | TRBV6-5 | NA | TGTGCCAGCAGTTTGTCCGGGACCCTAGGGGATGAGCAGTTCTTC | CASSLSGTLGDEQFF
TRBJ1-1 | NA | TRBV9 | NA | TGTGCCAGCAGCATAGATTTAGAGAACACTGAAGCTTTCTTT | CASSIDLENTEAFF
TRBJ2-5 | NA | TRBV11-2 | once | TGTGCCAGCAGCTTAGAAGCTCGATCGAGCGGGCGAGAGACCCAGTACTTC | CASSLEARSSGRETQYF
TRBJ2-3 | NA | TRBV7-3 | NA | TGTGCCAGCAGCTTAGGGTCAGGGGTCGGAGGAGATACGCAGTATTTT | CASSLGSGVGGDTQYF
TRBJ2-3 | TRBD1 | TRBV28 | NA | TGTGCCAGCAGTTTATACGGGACAGGGGGGACAGATACGCAGTATTTT | CASSLYGTGGTDTQYF
TRBJ1-2 | NA | TRBV15 | NA | TGTGCCACCAGCAAATCGGAGCTCCTCGGTGGTGGCTACACCTTC | CATSKSELLGGGYTF
TRBJ1-4 | TRBD1 | TRBV7-9 | once | TGTGCCAGCAGCCCCCTGACGGGACAGGGGGCGTATCCTCCGGAAAAACTGTTTTTT | CASSPLTGQGAYPPEKLFF
TRBJ2-7 | NA | TRBV12-5 | NA | TGTGCTAGTGGTTTGGTACAGTACGAGCAGTACTTC | CASGLVQYEQYF
TRBJ2-3 | NA | TRBV4-1 | NA | TGCGCCAGCAGCCCCGTCCACAGCGGGGATACGCAGTATTTT | CASSPVHSGDTQYF
TRBJ2-5 | NA | TRBV10-3 | NA | TGTGCCATCAGTGAAAAAGAGGCTCAAGAGACCCAGTACTTC | CAISEKEAQETQYF
TRBJ1-6 | TRBD1 | TRBV11-1 | NA | TGTGCCAGCAGCCTCGGGACAGGGGGCGGTTCACCCCTCCACTTT | CASSLGTGGGSPLHF
TRBJ2-7 | NA | TRBV6-5 | NA | TGTGCCAGCAGTTACGGGGGCTCCTACGAGCAGTACTTC | CASSYGGSYEQYF
TRBJ2-3 | TRBD1 | TRBV5-1 | NA | TGCGCCAGCAGCCCGACAGGGGATAGCACAGATACGCAGTATTTT | CASSPTGDSTDTQYF
TRBJ2-7 | TRBD1 | TRBV4-1 | NA | TGCGCCAGCAGCCAACCGACAGGGGGCGGGAACTACGAGCAGTACTTC | CASSQPTGGGNYEQYF
TRBJ2-1 | TRBD2 | TRBV5-1 | NA | TGCGCCAGCAGCTTGGCAGGGCAGCGGGAGGCACGTGAGCAGTTCTTC | CASSLAGQREAREQFF
TRBJ2-4 | NA | TRBV7-9 | once | TGTGCCAGCAGCCCCCTGGACGTAAGGGTAGCCAAAAACATTCAGTACTTC | CASSPLDVRVAKNIQYF
TRBJ2-1 | NA | TRBV4-1 | NA | TGCGCCACCCGAGCCCTCTTCCGGAGCTCCTACAATGAGCAGTTCTTC | CATRALFRSSYNEQFF
TRBJ1-5 | NA | TRBV27 | NA | TGTGCCAGCAGTTTTTCCAGCAATCAGCCCCAGCATTTT | CASSFSSNQPQHF
TRBJ2-3 | TRBD1 | TRBV7-6 | NA | TGTGCCAGCAGCTTAAGGGACAGGGGCACAGATACGCAGTATTTT | CASSLRDRGTDTQYF
TRBJ2-5 | NA | TRBV7-6 | NA | TGTGCCAGCAGCAACCAAGAGACCCAGTACTTC | CASSNQETQYF
TRBJ1-2 | NA | TRBV9 | NA | TGTGCCAGCAGCGCATCGACACCTCGGGTGGATGGCTACACCTTC | CASSASTPRVDGYTF
TRBJ2-5 | NA | TRBV2 | NA | TGTGCCAGCACAGGGAGACAAGAAGAGACCCAGTACTTC | CASTGRQEETQYF
TRBJ2-3 | NA | TRBV19 | NA | TGTGCCAGTAGTATGGGCAGGGTAAGCGATACGCAGTATTTT | CASSMGRVSDTQYF
TRBJ2-7 | NA | TRBV6-1 | NA | TGTGCCAGCAGTGTTTCTGGGGGGAACGAGCAGTACTTC | CASSVSGGNEQYF
TRBJ2-3 | NA | TRBV5-1 | NA | TGCGCCAGCAGCACGTCAGGTTGGGACACAGATACGCAGTATTTT | CASSTSGWDTDTQYF
TRBJ2-7 | NA | TRBV5-1 | NA | TGCGCCAGCACGGATACAGCCTCCTCCTACGAGCAGTACTTC | CASTDTASSYEQYF
TRBJ2-5 | TRBD1 | TRBV10-3 | NA | TGTGCCATCGCATCCGGGACAGAAGAGACCCAGTACTTC | CAIASGTEETQYF
TRBJ2-7 | NA | TRBV28 | few | TGTGCCAGCAGTTCCCGGCAGGGAGTGTCCTACGAGCAGTACTTC | CASSSRQGVSYEQYF
TRBJ1-5 | NA | TRBV9 | NA | TGTGCCAGCAGCGTAGGGGGTGTTCAGCCCCAGCATTTT | CASSVGGVQPQHF
TRBJ2-7 | TRBD2 | TRBV18 | NA | TGTGCCAGCTCACGGGGGTTGACTAGCGTCGGAGAGCAGTACTTC | CASSRGLTSVGEQYF